This T cell receptor beta chain was sequenced during a study of a mutant IDH1 vaccine in newly diagnosed glioma (dated by TCRdb to the early 2020s). About the full investigation: Vaccination started 4-6 weeks after radiotherapy alone, or was given together with temozolomide cycles in the groups whose treatment included chemotherapy. Prior to enrollment, patients had been given standard therapy consisting of radiotherapy alone, temozolomide alone, or radiochemotherapy with temozolomide, with the combination given to most patients. Peripheral blood was drawn at six visits: V03 (baseline), V05, V07, V10, V12 and V13. The week-35 safety follow-up took place at visit V12, and the week-47 end of study took place at visit V13. Of the 32 patients who were treated, about 62% were male and around 38% were female, and the mean age was about 40 years. Longitudinal TCRB deep sequencing was performed for about two dozen treated patients wherever samples were available for exploratory analyses. Broad study findings and their caveats: The authors stated that sample limitations prevented analyses of patient blood samples from being reproduced. PBMC samples for TCRB deep sequencing were selected based on availability. Vaccine-induced immune responses across multiple MHC alleles were detected in approximately 94% of patients. Pseudoprogression appeared unrelated to alterations in the top peripheral T cell clonotypes detected by TCRB sequencing.

The library was built by means of the immunoSEQ multiplex PCR assay. Rearranged TCR beta chain sequences were amplified using the hsTCRB Kit according to the manufacturer's protocol. Sequencing of TCRB libraries was carried out on an Illumina MiSeq. From the authors' description of their analysis: The kit vendor's proprietary platform handled demultiplexing, trimming and gene mapping. TCRdb carries this immuneACCESS record with in-frame sequences only. Its versions omit some clonotypes, under half of them owing to an unresolved V gene in the studies checked, with the rest unexplained. That table is the source of V, J and clone size, and D and trimming were worked out from the DNA. This sample holds around 70,000 clones; approximately 86% were observed only once. The top ten hold 2% to 2.5% of the sample. Explained via the paper, the time point label denotes: week 35, safety follow-up. Each vaccine dose, consisting of 300 ug of a 20-mer mutant IDH1 peptide in Montanide, was administered subcutaneously with topical imiquimod. Across visits V03 through V10, patients got a total of eight vaccinations, given in weeks 1, 3, 5, 7, 11, 15, 19 and 23. Newly diagnosed WHO grade 3 or 4 IDH1-mutant astrocytomas showing loss of nuclear ATRX were present in the donors. The samples were drawn from NOA16, a multicentre, single-arm, open-label phase I trial in Germany that tested a mutant IDH1 peptide vaccine in humans for the first time. Genomic DNA for TCRB sequencing was extracted from EDTA blood using the DNeasy Blood and Tissue Kit.

As regards this clone: What antigen it recognizes has not been identified. Per-base qualities were not stored, and no clone one base away is much larger.

Measured from the cysteine to the phenylalanine, the CDR3 is 14 residues long. Just the 42-base CDR3 DNA is kept, in frame starting at base 1. The junction carries 12 bases between V and J, which are trimmed by 2 bases and 6 bases respectively. As encoded in the germline V gene, CDR1 is SGHTA while CDR2 is FQGTGA. The V and J segments used are TRBV7-3 and TRBJ2-3, with the D assignment possibly TRBD1 or TRBD2, given 5 matching bases for each. The material was PBMCs, obtained from a glioma patient whose treatment included an IDH1 peptide vaccine. This sequence originates from a man aged 25-45 years with glioma. The CDR3 corresponds to CASSLLGDLDTQYF. The nucleotide sequence reads TGTGCCAGCAGCTTATTAGGGGACCTCGATACGCAGTATTTT.